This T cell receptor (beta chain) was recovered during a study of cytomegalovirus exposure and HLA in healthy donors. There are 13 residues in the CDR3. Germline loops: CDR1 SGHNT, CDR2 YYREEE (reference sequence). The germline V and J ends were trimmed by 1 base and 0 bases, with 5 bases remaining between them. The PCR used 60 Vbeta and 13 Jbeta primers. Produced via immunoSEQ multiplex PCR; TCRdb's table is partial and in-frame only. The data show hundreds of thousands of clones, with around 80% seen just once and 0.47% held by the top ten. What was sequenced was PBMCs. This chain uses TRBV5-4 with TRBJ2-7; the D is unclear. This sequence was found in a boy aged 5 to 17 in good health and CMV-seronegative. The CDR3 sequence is CASSLPRSYEQYF. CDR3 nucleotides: TGTGCCAGCAGCTTGCCCCGCTCCTACGAGCAGTACTTC.